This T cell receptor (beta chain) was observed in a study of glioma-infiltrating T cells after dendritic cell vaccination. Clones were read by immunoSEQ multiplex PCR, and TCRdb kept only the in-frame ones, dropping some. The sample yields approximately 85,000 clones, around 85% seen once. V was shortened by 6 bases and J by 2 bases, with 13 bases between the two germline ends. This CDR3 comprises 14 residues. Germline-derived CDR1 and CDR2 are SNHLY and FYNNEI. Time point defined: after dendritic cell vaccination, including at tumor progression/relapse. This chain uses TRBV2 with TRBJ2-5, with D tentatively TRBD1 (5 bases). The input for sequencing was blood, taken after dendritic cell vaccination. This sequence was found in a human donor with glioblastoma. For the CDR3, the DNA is TGTGCCAGCAGCTTAACAGGTCATCAAGAGACCCAGTACTTC. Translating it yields CASSLTGHQETQYF.